This TCR beta chain was captured in a study of T-cell reconstitution after alpha-beta-depleted transplantation in children. Unique molecular identifiers were incorporated during preparation of the TCRbeta library. TCRdb reprocessed the PCR reads with MiXCR, giving one entry per CDR3 protein. In the table there are about 200,000 distinct CDR3 sequences, 6.3% of which are singletons. The CDR3 is 13 residues long. CDR1 and CDR2 from the germline V gene are LNHDA and SQIVND (reference sequence). With 4 bases clipped from V and 3 bases from J, the junction kept 1 base outside the gene matches. The source material was PBMCs, sampled before TCRalphabeta/CD19-depleted stem cell transplant. The J gene is TRBJ2-7, the V gene TRBV19; 9 bases are a match to TRBD1. The clonotype originates from a girl under two years old with combined immunodeficiency, due to receive a stem cell transplant. The chain's CDR3 is CASSTTGGYEQYF. CDR3 in DNA: TGTGCCAGTAGTACGACAGGGGGCTACGAGCAGTACTTC. Full variable domain (outside the CDR3, taken from reference TRBV19 and TRBJ2-7): DGGITQSPKYLFRKEGQNVTLSCEQNLNHDAMYWYRQDPGQGLRLIYYSQIVNDFQKGDIAEGYSVSREKKESFPLTVTSAQKNPTAFYLCASSTTGGYEQYFGPGTRLTVT.